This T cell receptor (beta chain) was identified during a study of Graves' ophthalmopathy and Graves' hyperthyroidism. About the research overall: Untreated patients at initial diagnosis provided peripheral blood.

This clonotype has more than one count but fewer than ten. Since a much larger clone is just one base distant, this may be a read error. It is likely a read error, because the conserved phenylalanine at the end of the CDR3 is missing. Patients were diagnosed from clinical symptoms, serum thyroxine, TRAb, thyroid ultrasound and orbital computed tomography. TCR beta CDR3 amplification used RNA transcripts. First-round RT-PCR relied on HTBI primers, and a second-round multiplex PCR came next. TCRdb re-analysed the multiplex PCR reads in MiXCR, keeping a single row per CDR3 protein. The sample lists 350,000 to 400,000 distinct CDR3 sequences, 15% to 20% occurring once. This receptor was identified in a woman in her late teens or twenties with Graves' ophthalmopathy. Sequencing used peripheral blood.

CDR3 residues: CASSSRYLDIQYS. As DNA, the CDR3 is TGTGCCAGCAGCTCTAGATATTTGGACATTCAGTACTCC. This chain joins TRBV11-2 and TRBJ2-4; no reliable D call. V lost 4 bases and J 8 bases, leaving 12 bases between the germline ends. This CDR3 is built from 13 residues. The V gene's germline CDR1 is SGHAT and CDR2 FQNNGV.